Listed below are T cell receptor beta chains from one sample, sequenced in a study of T cell responses to AZD1222 COVID-19 vaccine. Clones were sequenced by immunoSEQ multiplex PCR, and TCRdb holds only the in-frame ones, with some missing. The table has under 200,000 clones, approximately 90% seen once. This sample comprised peripheral blood, obtained 28 days after the second dose of the MenACWY control vaccine. These receptors came from an adult who received the MenACWY meningococcal vaccine as a control. The CDR3 runs from the conserved cysteine through the conserved F or W. The D gene is left open where the match is weak. Only part of the rows carry a size: once, few, many, or a class if the clone is expanded.

v_call	d_call	j_call	clone_size	cdr3_nt	cdr3_aa
TRBV4-1	NA	TRBJ1-5	once	TGCGCCAGCAGCCCATCAGGCGGCAATCAGCCCCAGCATTTT	CASSPSGGNQPQHF
TRBV20-1	NA	TRBJ2-7	NA	TGCAGTGCTAGAGACTCTTACGAGCAGTACTTC	CSARDSYEQYF
TRBV7-8	TRBD1	TRBJ1-5	NA	TGTGCCAGCAGCCTTGAGGACAGGGTCAATCAGCCCCAGCATTTT	CASSLEDRVNQPQHF
TRBV5-4	NA	TRBJ2-1	NA	TGTGCCAGCAGCTTGCCCCAAACAGGGAATGAGCAGTTCTTC	CASSLPQTGNEQFF
TRBV11-2	NA	TRBJ2-3	NA	TGTGCCAGCAGCTTAGGCCTCGGGGCGGGGTTCAACATGGGTACGCAGTATTTT	CASSLGLGAGFNMGTQYF
TRBV2	NA	TRBJ1-5	once	TGTGCCAGCACGAGGGGAGTCGATCAGCCCCAGCATTTT	CASTRGVDQPQHF
TRBV11-2	NA	TRBJ1-4	NA	TGTGCCAGCAGCGCGATCCGTTCGGCTAATGAAAAACTGTTTTTT	CASSAIRSANEKLFF
TRBV24-1	TRBD1	TRBJ2-2	NA	TGTGCCACCAGTGATGACGCCCGGTCCGGGACAGAGAACACCGGGGAGCTGTTTTTT	CATSDDARSGTENTGELFF
TRBV11-1	TRBD2	TRBJ2-1	NA	TGTGCCAGCAGCTTGCTCAGCGGGAGGACCAATGAGCAGTTCTTC	CASSLLSGRTNEQFF
TRBV4-3	NA	TRBJ1-2	NA	TGCGCCAGCAGCCAAGGCTACAAGGGGGGATATGGCTACACCTTC	CASSQGYKGGYGYTF
TRBV3-1/TRBV3-2	TRBD1	TRBJ2-6	NA	TGTGCCAGCAGCGGACAGGGCTGGTCTGGGGCCAACGTCCTGACTTTC	CASSGQGWSGANVLTF
TRBV5-5	NA	TRBJ1-4	NA	TGTGCCAGCAGCTTGGGGGCCTCAAAACTGTTTTTT	CASSLGASKLFF
TRBV6-2/TRBV6-3	TRBD1	TRBJ1-4	NA	TGTGCCAGCAGCAGACAGGGAACTGAAAAACTGTTTTTT	CASSRQGTEKLFF
TRBV6-1	NA	TRBJ1-5	NA	TGTGCCAGCAGTGCACAGAGGGGGGTGGGCAATCAGCCCCAGCATTTT	CASSAQRGVGNQPQHF
TRBV19	TRBD1	TRBJ2-7	NA	TGTGCCAGTAGTAGGGGACAGGGTTGGTACGAGCAGTACTTC	CASSRGQGWYEQYF
TRBV30	TRBD1	TRBJ2-2	many	TGTGCCTGGAGCCGGACAGGCGCGAACACCGGGGAGCTGTTTTTT	CAWSRTGANTGELFF
TRBV19	NA	TRBJ2-7	NA	TGTGCCAGTAGTATAGTAGGCGGTAGCGTCGGCGCCTACGAGCAGTACTTC	CASSIVGGSVGAYEQYF
TRBV7-2	NA	TRBJ2-3	NA	TGTGCCAGCAGCTTAGGGGGACTGGGAAGATTAGATACGCAGTATTTT	CASSLGGLGRLDTQYF
TRBV5-1	NA	TRBJ2-2	NA	TGCGCCAGCAGCTTTTCCCCCGGGTTTGGGACCGGGGAGCTGTTTTTT	CASSFSPGFGTGELFF
TRBV4-2	TRBD1	TRBJ1-5	NA	TGTGCCAGCAGCCAAGATAGGGGACAGGGTACGTTTTATCAGCCCCAGCATTTT	CASSQDRGQGTFYQPQHF
TRBV15	NA	TRBJ1-3	once	TGTGCCACCAGCAGAGATCTGGGGGCAGAGGGAAACACCATATATTTT	CATSRDLGAEGNTIYF